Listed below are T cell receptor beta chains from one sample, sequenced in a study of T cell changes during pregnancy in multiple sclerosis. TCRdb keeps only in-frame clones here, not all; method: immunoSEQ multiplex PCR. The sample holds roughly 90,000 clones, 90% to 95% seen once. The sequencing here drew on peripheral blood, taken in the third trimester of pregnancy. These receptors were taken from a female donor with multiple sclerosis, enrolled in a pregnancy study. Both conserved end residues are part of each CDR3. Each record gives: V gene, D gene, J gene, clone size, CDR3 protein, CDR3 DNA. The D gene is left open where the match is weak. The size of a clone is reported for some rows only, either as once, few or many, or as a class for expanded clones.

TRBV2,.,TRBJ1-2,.,CASRRGDYGYTF,TGTGCCAGCAGGCGGGGGGACTATGGCTACACCTTC
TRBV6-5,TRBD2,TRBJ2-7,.,CASGWGRAYEQYF,TGTGCCAGCGGGTGGGGGAGGGCCTACGAGCAGTACTTC
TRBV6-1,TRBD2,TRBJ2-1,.,CASSVELAGVNEQFF,TGTGCCAGCAGTGTCGAGCTAGCGGGAGTTAATGAGCAGTTCTTC
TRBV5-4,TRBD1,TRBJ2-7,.,CASSQRTGGAFYEQYF,TGTGCCAGCAGCCAACGGACAGGGGGCGCTTTCTACGAGCAGTACTTC
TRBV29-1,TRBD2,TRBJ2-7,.,CSVEDGTSGRGHEQYF,TGCAGCGTTGAAGACGGGACTAGCGGGAGGGGCCACGAGCAGTACTTC
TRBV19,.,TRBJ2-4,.,CASREDSAKNIQYF,TGTGCCAGTAGGGAAGACAGTGCCAAAAACATTCAGTACTTC
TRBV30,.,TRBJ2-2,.,CAWSSDYPTGELFF,TGTGCCTGGAGTTCAGACTATCCCACCGGGGAGCTGTTTTTT
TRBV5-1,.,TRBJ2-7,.,CASSLPRPGKYEQYF,TGCGCCAGCAGCTTGCCTCGGCCAGGGAAATACGAGCAGTACTTC
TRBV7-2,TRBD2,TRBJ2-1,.,CASSLVSSGSYNEQFF,TGTGCCAGCAGCTTAGTTTCTAGCGGGAGCTACAATGAGCAGTTCTTC
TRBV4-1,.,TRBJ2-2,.,CASRPASVGELFF,TGCGCCAGCAGGCCTGCCTCGGTGGGGGAGCTGTTTTTT
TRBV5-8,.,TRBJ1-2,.,CASSLDTGNYGYTF,TGTGCCAGCAGCTTGGATACAGGCAACTATGGCTACACCTTC
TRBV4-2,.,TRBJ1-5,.,CASSQGAGVGQPQHF,TGTGCCAGCAGCCAAGGGGCAGGGGTCGGACAGCCCCAGCATTTT
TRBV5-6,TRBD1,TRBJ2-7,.,CASNPGQGYEQYF,TGTGCCAGCAACCCGGGACAGGGTTACGAGCAGTACTTC
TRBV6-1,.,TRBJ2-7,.,CASGGGYYEQYF,TGTGCCAGCGGCGGGGGCTACTACGAGCAGTACTTC
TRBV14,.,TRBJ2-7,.,CASSQDLASAVYF,TGTGCCAGCAGCCAAGATCTGGCCAGTGCGGTATACTTC
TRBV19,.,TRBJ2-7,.,CASSTQGFSYEQYF,TGTGCCAGTAGTACCCAGGGGTTCTCCTACGAGCAGTACTTC
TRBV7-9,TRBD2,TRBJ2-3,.,CASSPRLAFNTDTQYF,TGTGCCAGCAGCCCCAGACTAGCCTTTAACACAGATACGCAGTATTTT
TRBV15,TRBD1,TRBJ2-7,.,CATSRDPPGVGGVYEQYF,TGTGCCACCAGCAGAGATCCCCCCGGGGTAGGGGGCGTCTACGAGCAGTACTTC
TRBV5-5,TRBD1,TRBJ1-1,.,CASSTWDRGPEAFF,TGTGCCAGCAGCACCTGGGACAGGGGACCTGAAGCTTTCTTT
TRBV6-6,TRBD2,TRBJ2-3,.,CASSYTSGTTDTQYF,TGTGCCAGCAGTTACACTAGCGGGACTACAGATACGCAGTATTTT
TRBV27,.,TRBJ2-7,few,CASSLYARVGYEQYF,TGTGCCAGCAGTTTATACGCCAGGGTGGGGTACGAGCAGTACTTC
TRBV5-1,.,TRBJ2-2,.,CASSLEAGTNTGELFF,TGCGCCAGCAGCTTGGAGGCAGGGACGAACACCGGGGAGCTGTTTTTT
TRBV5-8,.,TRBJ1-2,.,CASSSGGYGYTF,TGTGCCAGCAGCTCCGGCGGCTATGGCTACACCTTC
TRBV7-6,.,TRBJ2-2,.,CASSLIPDTGLDTGELFF,TGTGCCAGCAGCTTAATCCCGGATACAGGGTTGGACACCGGGGAGCTGTTTTTT
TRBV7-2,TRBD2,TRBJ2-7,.,CASSLSSGRFNEQYF,TGTGCCAGCAGCCTCTCTAGCGGGAGATTCAACGAGCAGTACTTC
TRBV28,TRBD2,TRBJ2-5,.,CASSFYGRDETQYF,TGTGCCAGCAGTTTTTACGGGAGGGATGAGACCCAGTACTTC
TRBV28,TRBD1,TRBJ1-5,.,CASSFNRQGNQPQHF,TGTGCCAGCAGTTTTAACCGACAGGGAAATCAGCCCCAGCATTTT
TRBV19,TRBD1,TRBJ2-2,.,CASKTGSGYHGELFF,TGTGCCAGTAAGACAGGGTCGGGTTATCACGGGGAGCTGTTTTTT